What follows describes a single T cell receptor beta chain. The antigen is not known. The source of the sample is a study of shared clonotypes between healthy human individuals. Sequencing was at deep level. Once extracted for a subset, genomic DNA was divided evenly among several immunoSEQ plates. The repertoire was sequenced with immunoSEQ multiplex PCR; TCRdb's copy has only in-frame clones and lacks some. The sample has 400,000 to 550,000 clones, around 80% seen once. Trimming took 1 base from V and 2 from J; bases not matched to a gene: 8. CDR1 and CDR2 from the germline V gene are SGHRS and YFSETQ. The CDR3 has 17 amino acids. The study, taken as a whole, reports: The sampled material consisted only of blood, and tissue repertoires are likely to differ.

Only Caucasian adults living in Nashville, Tennessee made up the donor group. The chain couples TRBV5-1 to TRBJ1-4, with TRBD1 matching 7 bases. The clonotype was recovered from a middle-aged woman in good health. Some clones in this sample may be carry-over from other donors' samples. Sequenced input: PBMCs. The chain's CDR3 is CASSLLGPGQTNEKLFF. As DNA, the CDR3 is TGCGCCAGCAGCTTGCTTGGTCCGGGACAGACTAATGAAAAACTGTTTTTT.